A few counts support the clone carrying this TCR beta chain. This sample stems from a study of blood T cell repertoires in COVID-19. At the level of the study: T cells, B-cell-depleted T cells, or PBMCs provided the cDNA or gDNA that served as material.

As handled by the study authors: How many nucleated cells were present was estimated from reference gene primer amplification. Clones were read by immunoSEQ multiplex PCR, and TCRdb kept only the in-frame ones, dropping some. D and trimming were read from the DNA, whereas the V and J calls and clone size are those reported in that table. The data hold approximately 20,000 clones, with 85% observed a single time. The CDR3 length is 13 residues. Deletions cut 5 bases from V and 8 bases from J, with 12 bases between. Per germline, CDR1 MRHNA and CDR2 SNTAGT. The sequence was obtained from a man at least 80 years old with acute or convalescent COVID-19. This chain links TRBV6-4 with TRBJ1-4; maybe TRBD1 (6 bases). Sequenced sample: peripheral blood. The CDR3 DNA reads TGTGCCAGCAGTCCAGGGGCTGGGGAAAAACTGTTTTTT. Amino acids: CASSPGAGEKLFF.